The 13 T cell receptor beta chains in this list originate from one sample, sequenced in a study of technical replicates of blood from a handful of donors. TCRdb's copy holds only in-frame clones and misses some; the assay was immunoSEQ multiplex PCR. Seen here are over 85,000 clones, over 85% observed once, and the top ten hold around 0.33%. Sequencing was done on a sample of T cells isolated from PBMCs. These receptors all come from a human donor in good health.

This chain links TRBV18 with TRBJ2-2; TRBD2 might be the D (7 bases). CDR1 is KGHSH and CDR2 is LQKENI in the germline V gene. The ends were cut back, 4 bases at V and 1 base at J, with 10 bases in the middle. The CDR3 is made up of 15 amino acids. CDR3 nucleotide sequence: TGTGCCAGCTCACAGCGGGACAAGAACACCGGGGAGCTGTTTTTT. This encodes CASSQRDKNTGELFF.

The chain uses TRBV18 and TRBJ2-5; the D is unclear. The length of the CDR3 is 13 residues. Germline-derived CDR1 and CDR2 are KGHSH and LQKENI. The germline V and J ends were trimmed by 0 bases and 5 bases, with 7 bases remaining between them. CDR3 protein: CASSPPSSETQYF. CDR3 DNA sequence: TGTGCCAGCTCACCACCGAGTTCCGAGACCCAGTACTTC.

The chain has TRBV10-1 and TRBJ2-1, with D perhaps TRBD1 (5 bases). Trimming removed 7 bases at V and 1 base at J, with 11 bases between. Germline CDR1 reads WNHNN; CDR2 reads SYGVQD (reference sequence). The CDR3 is made up of 14 amino acids. CDR3 bases: TGCGCCAGCACCGACAGATTATCCTACAATGAGCAGTTCTTC. It codes for CASTDRLSYNEQFF.

The chain joins TRBV10-1 to TRBJ2-7; D call uncertain. The CDR3 is 12 residues long. V was trimmed by 6 bases and J by 5 bases, leaving 11 bases between them. Germline V gene data show CDR1 as WNHNN and CDR2 as SYGVQD (reference sequence). The chain's CDR3 is CASSYSRHEQYF. CDR3 in DNA: TGCGCCAGCAGCTATTCTCGCCACGAGCAGTACTTC.

This rearrangement joins TRBV10-3 to TRBJ2-7, with 9 bases matching TRBD1. Looked up from germline, CDR1 is ENHRY and CDR2 is SYGVKD. The CDR3 runs to 14 residues. V lost 4 bases, J lost 5 bases, and 6 bases stayed unmatched. The CDR3 nucleotides are TGTGCCATCAGTGGGACAGGGGAGTGGGACGAGCAGTACTTC. Translation gives CAISGTGEWDEQYF.

This chain links TRBV7-2 with TRBJ1-4; D might be TRBD1 (6 bases). V was pared by 0 bases and J by 8 bases, with 13 bases between. The CDR3 length is 15 residues. Germline V lookup: CDR1 SGHTA, CDR2 FQGNSA. The CDR3 bases are TGTGCCAGCAGCTTAGCTCCAGGGGTACGGGAAAAACTGTTTTTT. It is translated as CASSLAPGVREKLFF. Full variable domain (missing parts from reference TRBV7-2 and TRBJ1-4): GAGVSQSPSNKVTEKGKDVELRCDPISGHTALYWYRQSLGQGLEFLIYFQGNSAPDKSGLPSDRFSAERTGGSVSTLTIQRTQQEDSAVYLCASSLAPGVREKLFFGSGTQLSVL.

This clone was seen a single time. The rearrangement uses TRBV6-5 and TRBJ2-7, with TRBD1 matching over 8 bases. Germline V gives CDR1 MNHEY, CDR2 SVGAGI. V trimming: 5 bases; J trimming: 4 bases; junction bases outside the gene matches: 7. There are 14 residues in the CDR3. The CDR3 DNA sequence: TGTGCCAGCAGTATCAGACAGGGGCTATACGAGCAGTACTTC. It is translated as CASSIRQGLYEQYF.

This clone was found once. This chain connects TRBV5-6 to TRBJ2-2; D might be TRBD1 (5 bases). Germline-derived CDR1 and CDR2 are SGHDT and YYEEEE. V was shortened by 4 bases and J by 5 bases, with 9 bases between the two germline ends. The CDR3 consists of 13 residues. The CDR3 region has the DNA TGTGCCAGCAGCAAAGGACATACCGGGGAGCTGTTTTTT. As protein: CASSKGHTGELFF.

This clone appeared a single time. The chain employs TRBV6-1 and TRBJ1-5, with 9 bases identical to TRBD1. After removal of 7 bases from V and 6 bases from J, the junction contained 7 bases not matched to a gene. Germline V gene data show CDR1 as MNHNS and CDR2 as SASEGT. The CDR3 runs 14 residues. CDR3: CASTLTGGGQPQHF. CDR3 nucleotides: TGTGCCAGCACCTTGACAGGGGGGGGTCAGCCCCAGCATTTT.

The rearrangement uses TRBV28 and TRBJ1-4, with 8 bases fitting TRBD1. The CDR3 runs 15 residues. After removal of 6 bases from V and 3 bases from J, the junction contained 6 bases not matched to a gene. CDR1 MDHEN and CDR2 SYDVKM come from the germline V gene. The CDR3 DNA follows: TGTGCCAGCAGCCCCAGGGGGCCTCCTAATGAAAAACTGTTTTTT. This sequence encodes CASSPRGPPNEKLFF.

This rearrangement joins TRBV19 to TRBJ1-1; 7 nucleotides line up with TRBD1. The CDR3 has 15 amino acids. From germline, CDR1 is LNHDA and CDR2 SQIVND (reference sequence). The trim removed 4 bases at V and 4 bases at J, leaving 9 bases unmatched. The CDR3 DNA follows: TGTGCCAGTAGTAAAGACAGGGAGGGGGGCACTGAAGCTTTCTTT. It is translated as CASSKDREGGTEAFF.

This clone was found once. The chain uses TRBV6-5 and TRBJ2-1; 8 positions agree with TRBD2. This CDR3 has 14 residues. The germline V gene has CDR1 MNHEY and CDR2 SVGAGI. Unmatched junction bases numbered 8, after V lost 10 bases and J lost 3 bases. The CDR3 sequence is CAIRTGGDYNEQFF. CDR3 bases: TGTGCCATTCGGACGGGAGGGGACTACAATGAGCAGTTCTTC.

The genes are TRBV4-3 and TRBJ2-3; tentatively, D is TRBD2 (6 bases). The CDR3 sequence is 15 residues long. Trimming pared 1 base from V and 1 base from J, leaving 9 bases between. The germline V gene has CDR1 LGHNA and CDR2 YSLEER. CDR3 in amino acids: CASSQAGVGTDTQYF. The DNA for the CDR3 is TGCGCCAGCAGCCAAGCGGGAGTGGGCACAGATACGCAGTATTTT.